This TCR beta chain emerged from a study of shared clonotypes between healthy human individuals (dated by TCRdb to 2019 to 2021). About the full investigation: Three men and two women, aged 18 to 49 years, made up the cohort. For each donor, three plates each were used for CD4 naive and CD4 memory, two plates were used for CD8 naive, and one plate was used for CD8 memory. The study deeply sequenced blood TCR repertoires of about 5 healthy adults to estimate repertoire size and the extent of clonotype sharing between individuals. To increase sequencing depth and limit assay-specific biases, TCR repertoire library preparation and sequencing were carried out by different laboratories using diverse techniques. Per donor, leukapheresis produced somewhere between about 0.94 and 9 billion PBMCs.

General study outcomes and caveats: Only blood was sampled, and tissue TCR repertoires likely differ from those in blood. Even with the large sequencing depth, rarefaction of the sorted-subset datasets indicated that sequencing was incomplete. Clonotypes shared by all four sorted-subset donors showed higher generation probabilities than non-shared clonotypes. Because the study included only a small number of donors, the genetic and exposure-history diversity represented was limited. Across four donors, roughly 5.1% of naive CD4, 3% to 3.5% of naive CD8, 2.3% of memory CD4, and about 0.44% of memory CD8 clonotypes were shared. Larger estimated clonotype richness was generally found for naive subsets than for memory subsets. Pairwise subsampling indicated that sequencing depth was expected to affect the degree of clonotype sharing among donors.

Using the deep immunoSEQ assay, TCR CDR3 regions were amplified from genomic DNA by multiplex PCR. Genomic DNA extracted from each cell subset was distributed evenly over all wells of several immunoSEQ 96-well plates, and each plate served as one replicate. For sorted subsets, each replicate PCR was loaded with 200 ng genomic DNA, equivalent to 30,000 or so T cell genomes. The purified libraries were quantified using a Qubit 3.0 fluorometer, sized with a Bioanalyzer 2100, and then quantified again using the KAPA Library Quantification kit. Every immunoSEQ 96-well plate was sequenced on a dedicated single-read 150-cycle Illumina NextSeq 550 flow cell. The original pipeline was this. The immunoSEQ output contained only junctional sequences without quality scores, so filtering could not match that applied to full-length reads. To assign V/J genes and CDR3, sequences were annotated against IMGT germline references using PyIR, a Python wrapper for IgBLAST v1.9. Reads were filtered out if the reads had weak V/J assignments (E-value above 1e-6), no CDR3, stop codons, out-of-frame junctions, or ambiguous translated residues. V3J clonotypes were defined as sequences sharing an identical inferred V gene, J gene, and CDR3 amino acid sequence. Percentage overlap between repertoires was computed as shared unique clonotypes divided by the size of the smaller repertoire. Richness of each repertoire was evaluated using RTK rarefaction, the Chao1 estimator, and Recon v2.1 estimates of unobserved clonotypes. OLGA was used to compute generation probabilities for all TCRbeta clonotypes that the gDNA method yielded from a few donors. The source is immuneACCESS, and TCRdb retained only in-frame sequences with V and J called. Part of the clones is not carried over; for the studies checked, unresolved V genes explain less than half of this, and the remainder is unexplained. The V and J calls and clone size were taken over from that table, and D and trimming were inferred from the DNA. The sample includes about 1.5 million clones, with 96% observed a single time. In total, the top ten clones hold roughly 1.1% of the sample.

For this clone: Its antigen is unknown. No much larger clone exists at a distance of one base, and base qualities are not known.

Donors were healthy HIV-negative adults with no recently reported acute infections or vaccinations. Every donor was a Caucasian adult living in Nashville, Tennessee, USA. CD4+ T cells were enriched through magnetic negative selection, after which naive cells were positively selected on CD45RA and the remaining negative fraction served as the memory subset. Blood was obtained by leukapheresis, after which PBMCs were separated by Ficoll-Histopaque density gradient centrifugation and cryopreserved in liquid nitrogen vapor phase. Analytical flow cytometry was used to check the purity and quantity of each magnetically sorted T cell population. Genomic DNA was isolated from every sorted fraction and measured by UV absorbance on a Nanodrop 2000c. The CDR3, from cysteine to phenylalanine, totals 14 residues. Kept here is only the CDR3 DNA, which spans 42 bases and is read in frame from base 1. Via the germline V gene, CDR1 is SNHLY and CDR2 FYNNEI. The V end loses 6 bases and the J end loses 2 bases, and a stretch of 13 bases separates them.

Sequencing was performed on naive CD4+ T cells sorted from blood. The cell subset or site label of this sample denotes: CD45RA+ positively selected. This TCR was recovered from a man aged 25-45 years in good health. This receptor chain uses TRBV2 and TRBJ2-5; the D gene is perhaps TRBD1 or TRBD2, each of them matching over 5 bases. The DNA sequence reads TGTGCCAGCAGCGACAGCCGGGAACAAGAGACCCAGTACTTC. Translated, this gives CASSDSREQETQYF.